This T cell receptor beta chain came from a study of blood T cell repertoires in COVID-19. Germline assignment: CDR1 MNHEY and CDR2 SVGAGI. The CDR3 is 13 residues long. The V end was cut by 9 bases, the J end by 8 bases, with 17 bases between. TCRdb keeps only in-frame clones here, not all; method: immunoSEQ multiplex PCR. The sample shows 40,000 or so clones, roughly nine tenths of them seen only once. The chain couples TRBV6-5 to TRBJ2-4, with D perhaps matching TRBD1 (7 bases). The sequence came from a woman in her 30s in a cohort sampled during active COVID-19. The sample taken for sequencing was peripheral blood. The CDR3 region has the DNA TGTGCCAGTTCCCGGGGCAGGGGGGACATTCAGTACTTC. Amino acids: CASSRGRGDIQYF.